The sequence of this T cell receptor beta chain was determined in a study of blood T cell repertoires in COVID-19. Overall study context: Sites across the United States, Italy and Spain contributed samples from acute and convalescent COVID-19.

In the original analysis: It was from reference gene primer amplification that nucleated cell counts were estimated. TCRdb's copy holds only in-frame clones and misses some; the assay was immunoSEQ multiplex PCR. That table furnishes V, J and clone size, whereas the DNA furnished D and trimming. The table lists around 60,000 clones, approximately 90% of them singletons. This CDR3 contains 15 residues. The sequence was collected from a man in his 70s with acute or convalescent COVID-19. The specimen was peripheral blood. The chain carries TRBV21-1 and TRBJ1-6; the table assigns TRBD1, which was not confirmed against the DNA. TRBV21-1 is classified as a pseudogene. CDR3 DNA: TGTGCCAGCACCCCCAGGACAGGGAGTAATTCACCCCTCCACTTT. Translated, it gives CASTPRTGSNSPLHF.